The clone carrying this TCR beta chain was counted a few times. This record comes from a study of regulatory T cells in long-lasting Graves disease. Researchers made TCR beta libraries by using iRepertoire HTBI primers and running Arm-PCR on CDR3 regions. TCRdb analysed the multiplex PCR reads with MiXCR anew, one entry per CDR3 protein. This table has a few hundred thousand distinct CDR3 sequences, roughly 22% appearing once. The CDR3 has 14 residues. Trimming pared 3 bases from V and 2 bases from J, leaving 8 bases between. Germline loops: CDR1 ENHRY, CDR2 SYGVKD. The time point denotes: persistent/refractory GD, antithyroid drugs over 5 years with positive TRAb. The TCR library used RNA extracted from PBMCs.

V gene TRBV10-3 combines with J gene TRBJ2-4; the D is unclear. This receptor was obtained from a female donor with Graves disease. Material: peripheral blood mononuclear cells (PBMCs), obtained when the disease was refractory, from a patient treated with antithyroid drugs. The chain's CDR3 is CAISDDLTKNIQYF. CDR3 DNA sequence: TGTGCCATCAGTGACGATTTAACCAAAAACATTCAGTACTTC.